This TCR beta chain was identified during a study of cytomegalovirus exposure and HLA in healthy donors. The germline V gene encodes CDR1 MNHNS and CDR2 SASEGT. V shed 6 bases, J shed 8 bases, and the junction held 10 bases outside the gene matches. The CDR3 sequence is 14 residues long. The PCR contained 60 Vbeta and 13 Jbeta primers. TCRdb's table, derived via immunoSEQ multiplex PCR, lists solely in-frame clones and lacks some. Of approximately 220,000 clones detected, 70% to 85% appear once; the ten largest clones hold 0.22%. Material for sequencing was PBMCs. The origin of this receptor is a girl between 2 and 10 years old in good health and CMV-seronegative. The chain is built from TRBV6-1 and TRBJ2-7, with TRBD2 matching over 10 bases. The DNA of the CDR3 is TGTGCCAGCAGGGCCGGGCTAGCGGGAGAGAAGCAGTACTTC. It translates to CASRAGLAGEKQYF.